These 32 T cell receptor beta chains share one sample of origin, sequenced in a study of T cells in Graves' hyperthyroidism and ophthalmopathy. TCR beta CDR3 region amplification was performed from RNA transcripts. HTBI primers drove first-round RT-PCR of the TCR CDR3. TCRdb reprocessed the multiplex PCR reads with MiXCR, giving one entry per CDR3 protein. The data hold 530,000 or so distinct CDR3 sequences, with roughly a quarter observed a single time. The sample taken for sequencing was blood. Receptors were obtained from a woman under 40 with Graves' ophthalmopathy.

The chain employs TRBV6-1 and TRBJ1-2; weak D call: TRBD1 (5 bases). Trimming shortened V by 6 bases and J by 6 bases, and 14 bases separated the two germline ends. The CDR3 spans 13 residues. Germline lookup yields CDR1 MNHNS and CDR2 SASEGT. The chain's CDR3 is CASRRWQGDGYTF. Written as DNA, the CDR3 is TGTGCCAGCAGAAGGTGGCAGGGTGATGGCTACACCTTC.

This clonotype was picked up many times. V gene TRBV19 combines with J gene TRBJ1-1, with D possibly being TRBD1 (6 bases). This CDR3 region has 12 residues. CDR1 and CDR2 (germline): LNHDA, SQIVND (reference sequence). The CDR3 loop is CSTGEGNTEAFF. For the CDR3, the DNA is TGTTCGACAGGCGAGGGGAACACTGAAGCTTTCTTT.

This clonotype appeared many times. The chain is built from TRBV20-1 and TRBJ2-7; 12 bases are a match to TRBD2. Trimming took 5 bases from V and 6 from J; bases not matched to a gene: 5. Germline V CDR1 and CDR2: DFQATT, SNEGSKA (reference sequence). CDR3 length: 13 residues. CDR3 sequence: CSAQLAGGSEQYF. DNA of the CDR3: TGCAGTGCTCAACTAGCGGGGGGTAGCGAGCAGTACTTC.

This clonotype has a count of ten or more. This chain links TRBV28 with TRBJ2-5, with 9 bases that match TRBD1. Germline V lookup: CDR1 MDHEN, CDR2 SYDVKM. The V gene end was trimmed by 5 bases and the J gene end by 10 bases; junction bases not matched to a gene: 8. The CDR3 contains 13 residues. The CDR3 bases are TGTGCCAGCAGTCGAGGACAGGGGCCATTCCAGTACTTC. This sequence encodes CASSRGQGPFQYF.

This clonotype came up a few times. The J gene is TRBJ1-4, the V gene TRBV6-1, with 8 bases aligning to TRBD1. V lost 4 bases and J lost 3; bases outside the gene matches: 4. Germline loops: CDR1 MNHNS, CDR2 SASEGT. The CDR3 is made up of 15 amino acids. CDR3 bases: TGTGCCAGCAGTGCCCGGACAGGGCCTAATGAAAAACTGTTTTTT. Amino acids: CASSARTGPNEKLFF.

This clonotype was detected ten times or more. The V gene is TRBV6-5, the J gene TRBJ2-7; 8 nucleotides line up with TRBD1. Germline V gives CDR1 MNHEY, CDR2 SVGAGI. J gave up 7 bases and V 5 bases, and 7 bases lay outside the gene matches. This CDR3 is 13 amino acids long. The CDR3: CASSTRGRVEQYF. CDR3 bases: TGTGCCAGCAGTACCAGGGGGCGGGTTGAGCAGTACTTC.

This clonotype was seen ten or more times. The chain couples TRBV6-1 to TRBJ2-7; 7 positions match TRBD2. V dropped 1 base and J dropped 2; count of bases not matched to a gene: 8. CDR1 is MNHNS, CDR2 SASEGT, per germline. This CDR3 has 16 amino acids. Written as DNA, the CDR3 is TGTGCCAGCAGTGAAGTGGCGGCGGGGGTCGCCTACGAGCAGTACTTC. It encodes CASSEVAAGVAYEQYF.

This clonotype has at least ten counts. The chain couples TRBV5-1 to TRBJ1-1, with D tentatively TRBD1 (6 bases). Germline V lookup: CDR1 SGHRS, CDR2 YFSETQ. The CDR3 is 14 amino acids. With 2 bases removed from V and 4 bases from J, the gap between germline ends came to 12 bases. The chain's CDR3 is CASSFVRGSTEAFF. DNA for the CDR3: TGCGCCAGCAGCTTCGTCAGGGGAAGCACTGAAGCTTTCTTT.

This rearrangement joins TRBV20-1 to TRBJ2-2; D not certain. V gave up 1 base and J gave up 3 bases, with 6 bases separating them. This CDR3 comprises 13 residues. Germline V gene data show CDR1 as DFQATT and CDR2 as SNEGSKA (reference sequence). In nucleotides, the CDR3 is TGCAGTGCTAGAGGGGCAGACACCGGGGAGCTGTTTTTT. Its translation: CSARGADTGELFF.

This clonotype has a count of ten or more. This chain joins TRBV2 and TRBJ1-2; 7 bases line up with TRBD1. Germline loops: CDR1 SNHLY, CDR2 FYNNEI. J was trimmed by 4 bases and V by 7 bases; bases with no gene match: 6. The CDR3 runs to 13 residues. CDR3 in DNA: TGTGCCAGCAACCCGACAGGGACCTATGGCTACACCTTC. Its translation: CASNPTGTYGYTF.

This chain joins TRBV30 and TRBJ1-1; no clear D gene. CDR3 length equals 14 residues. V lost 0 bases, J lost 6 bases, and 14 bases lay in between. CDR1 is GTSNPN and CDR2 is SVGIG in the germline V gene (reference sequence). The CDR3, as DNA: TGTGCCTGGAGTGTACAAAGCGGAAGGTCTGAAGCTTTCTTT. Its protein product is CAWSVQSGRSEAFF.

This clonotype turned up a few times. The rearrangement uses TRBV6-5 and TRBJ2-7; D perhaps matches TRBD2 (5 bases). The CDR3 totals 16 residues. Germline CDR1 MNHEY, CDR2 SVGAGI. The V and J ends lost 0 bases and 0 bases respectively, with 12 bases between them. The CDR3, as DNA: TGTGCCAGCAGTTACTCGACGGGGAAAAACTCCTACGAGCAGTACTTC. This encodes CASSYSTGKNSYEQYF.

The chain carries TRBV4-3 and TRBJ2-5; 11 positions agree with TRBD2. Per the germline V gene, CDR1 is LGHNA and CDR2 is YSLEER. CDR3 length equals 15 residues. The V and J ends lost 7 bases and 4 bases, in that order; junction bases with no gene match: 8. CDR3 sequence reads: CASNRPGLAVETQYF. CDR3 nucleotides: TGCGCCAGCAACCGTCCGGGACTAGCGGTAGAGACCCAGTACTTC.

This clonotype was seen many times. V usage is TRBV20-1 and J usage is TRBJ1-1, with D possibly matching TRBD1 (6 bases). With 5 bases removed from V and 8 bases from J, the gap between germline ends came to 12 bases. CDR1 and CDR2 (germline): DFQATT, SNEGSKA (reference sequence). This CDR3 has 11 residues. The CDR3: CSAEGQSEAFF. The CDR3 DNA reads as TGCAGTGCTGAAGGACAGTCCGAAGCTTTCTTT.

This clonotype has a count of ten or more. V is TRBV6-5 and J is TRBJ1-1, with a tentative D call TRBD1 (6 bases). Germline V gives CDR1 MNHEY, CDR2 SVGAGI. Trimming took off 3 bases at V and 0 bases at J, with 17 bases between the two ends. CDR3 length: 17 residues. CDR3 in amino acids: CASSYWGLAEMNTEAFF. The CDR3 DNA is TGTGCCAGCAGTTATTGGGGGCTGGCAGAGATGAACACTGAAGCTTTCTTT.

The V call is TRBV24-1, the J call TRBJ1-1, with unresolved D. There are 11 residues in the CDR3. Germline CDR1 and CDR2: KGHDR and SFDVKD. Trimming stripped 8 bases from V and 4 bases from J, with 7 bases between. CDR3 coding DNA: TGTGCCACCACGGAAGGCACTGAAGCTTTCTTT. Encoded protein: CATTEGTEAFF.

This clonotype has more than one count but fewer than ten. The chain carries TRBV11-1 and TRBJ1-1; a possible D gene is TRBD1 (6 bases). CDR1 is SGHAT and CDR2 is FQDESV in the germline V gene (reference sequence). With 7 bases removed from V and 2 bases from J, the gap between germline ends came to 23 bases. The CDR3 is made up of 17 amino acids. CDR3 sequence (DNA): TGTGCCAGCACCGAGGGGCCTTTTGGACAGTTAAACACTGAAGCTTTCTTT. Translation gives CASTEGPFGQLNTEAFF.

In its sample, this clonotype was seen many times. The rearrangement links TRBV28 to TRBJ2-7; D might be TRBD1 (6 bases). The CDR3 loop spans 13 amino acids. In germline, CDR1 is MDHEN, CDR2 SYDVKM. Trimming pared 5 bases from V and 3 bases from J, leaving 11 bases between. The CDR3 coding sequence is TGTGCCAGCAGTGCAAGACAGGACTACGAGCAGTACTTC. This sequence encodes CASSARQDYEQYF.

V gene TRBV28 combines with J gene TRBJ2-5; TRBD2 agrees at 9 bases. Germline values: CDR1 MDHEN, CDR2 SYDVKM. There are 13 residues in the CDR3. V trimming: 5 bases; J trimming: 5 bases; junction bases outside the gene matches: 3. CDR3 nucleotides: TGTGCCAGCAGTCGGACTAGCGTTGAGACCCAGTACTTC. It specifies CASSRTSVETQYF.

CDR3 bases: TGTGCCAGCAGCACGGGGGTCCACGAGCAGTACTTC. This encodes CASSTGVHEQYF. The genes are TRBV7-8 and TRBJ2-7; TRBD2 is a possible D gene (6 bases). Germline values: CDR1 SGHVS, CDR2 FQNEAQ. This CDR3 has 12 residues. V was shortened by 5 bases and J by 5 bases, with 10 bases between the two germline ends.

This clonotype was counted many times. The chain couples TRBV7-3 to TRBJ1-5; 10 nucleotides line up with TRBD1. Germline values: CDR1 SGHTA, CDR2 FQGTGA. The V gene end was trimmed by 9 bases and the J gene end by 1 base; junction bases not matched to a gene: 15. The CDR3 loop spans 18 amino acids. The CDR3, as DNA: TGTGCCAGGAAGAGGGGGGGACAGGGGAAGGAAAGCAATCAGCCCCAGCATTTT. This gives the protein CARKRGGQGKESNQPQHF.

This clonotype was found many times. The chain links TRBV4-3 to TRBJ1-6, with 8 bases that match TRBD1. Germline lookup yields CDR1 LGHNA and CDR2 YSLEER. There are 14 residues in the CDR3. V lost 2 bases, J lost 7 bases, and 1 base stayed unmatched. CDR3 sequence: CASSQWDRNSPLHF. CDR3 coding DNA: TGCGCCAGCAGCCAATGGGACAGGAATTCACCCCTCCACTTT.

This clonotype was counted at least ten times. The chain joins TRBV5-1 to TRBJ2-7; D remains unclear. Germline V gene data show CDR1 as SGHRS and CDR2 as YFSETQ. V was cut by 1 base and J by 3 bases, with 8 bases left in between. The CDR3 contains 13 residues. CDR3 nucleotide sequence: TGCGCCAGCAGCTTGATTTCAGACTACGAGCAGTACTTC. This gives the protein CASSLISDYEQYF.

The genes are TRBV6-1 and TRBJ1-5; a weak D match, TRBD1 (5 bases). CDR3 length: 12 residues. CDR1 is MNHNS, CDR2 SASEGT, per germline. Trimming cost V 9 bases and J 8 bases, with 14 bases left between them. The CDR3 loop is CASRDSHEPQHF. Written as DNA, the CDR3 is TGTGCCAGTCGAGACAGCCACGAGCCCCAGCATTTT.

This clonotype showed up just a few times. The rearrangement links TRBV12-3 or TRBV12-4 to TRBJ1-2, with D unclear. The ends were cut back, 3 bases at V and 8 bases at J, with 16 bases in the middle. This CDR3 contains 14 residues. For the CDR3, the DNA is TGTGCCAGCAGTTTGCAGGATACCTTGATCGGCTACACCTTC. This codes for CASSLQDTLIGYTF.

The V gene is TRBV6-1, the J gene TRBJ1-6; no definite D call. There are 14 residues in the CDR3. V was pared by 1 base and J by 7 bases, with 8 bases between. Germline CDR1 MNHNS, CDR2 SASEGT. For the CDR3, the DNA is TGTGCCAGCAGTGAAGTAGGGAGGAATTCACCCCTCCACTTT. It is translated as CASSEVGRNSPLHF.

Comment on this clonotype: The conserved final phenylalanine or tryptophan is absent from the CDR3, which likely points to a read error. This rearrangement joins TRBV6-1 to TRBJ2-6, with D uncertain. Per germline, CDR1 MNHNS and CDR2 SASEGT. V gave up 10 bases and J gave up 0 bases, with 10 bases separating them. This CDR3 is 14 amino acids long. The CDR3 sequence is CATSHGSGANVLTY. Written as DNA, the CDR3 is TGTGCCACTTCACATGGCTCTGGGGCCAACGTCCTGACTTAC.

This chain uses TRBV7-9 with TRBJ2-7; D gene ambiguous. The V gene lost 0 bases and the J gene lost 5 bases, with 8 bases spanning the gap. This CDR3 region has 13 residues. Germline V CDR1 and CDR2: SEHNR, FQNEAQ (reference sequence). DNA of the CDR3: TGTGCCAGCAGCTTAGCGAGGCTGGACGAGCAGTACTTC. Its translation is CASSLARLDEQYF. The entire variable domain, with the rest obtained from reference TRBV7-9 and TRBJ2-7, is as follows: DTGVSQNPRHKITKRGQNVTFRCDPISEHNRLYWYRQTLGQGPEFLTYFQNEAQLEKSRLLSDRFSAERPKGSFSTLEIQRTEQGDSAMYLCASSLARLDEQYFGPGTRLTVT.

This clonotype has at least ten counts. This chain connects TRBV7-3 to TRBJ2-5, with D perhaps given as TRBD1 or TRBD2 (5 bases each). This CDR3 is 13 amino acids long. Trimming took 5 bases from V and 2 from J, leaving 9 bases between them. Per the germline V gene, CDR1 is SGHTA and CDR2 is FQGTGA. CDR3 in amino acids: CASSRGRQETQYF. DNA of the CDR3: TGTGCCAGCAGCCGGGGACGGCAAGAGACCCAGTACTTC.

This clonotype was counted many times. This chain joins TRBV6-2 or TRBV6-3 and TRBJ2-7, with 9 bases that match TRBD1. Unmatched junction bases numbered 11, after V lost 7 bases and J lost 7 bases. Germline assignment: CDR1 MNHEY and CDR2 SVGEGT. The CDR3 extends over 14 amino acids. CDR3 in DNA: TGTGCCAGCACCATCTCGACAGGGGGGGGAGAGCAGTACTTC. It is translated as CASTISTGGGEQYF.

This clonotype has a single count. The V and J genes are TRBV19 and TRBJ1-2; D is perhaps TRBD1 (5 bases). The germline V gene has CDR1 LNHDA and CDR2 SQIVND (reference sequence). V was cut by 7 bases and J by 3 bases, with 12 bases left in between. The CDR3 is made up of 13 amino acids. The CDR3 region is CASKRGRYYGYTF. The CDR3 DNA reads as TGTGCCAGTAAGAGGGGAAGATACTATGGCTACACCTTC.

This rearrangement joins TRBV15 to TRBJ1-1, with D unresolved. This CDR3 is 13 amino acids long. V dropped 5 bases and J dropped 1 base, with 8 bases sitting between them. In germline, CDR1 is LNHNV, CDR2 YYDKDF (reference sequence). The CDR3 DNA follows: TGTGCCACCAGCTCAACAGCGAACACTGAAGCTTTCTTT. Translated, it gives CATSSTANTEAFF.